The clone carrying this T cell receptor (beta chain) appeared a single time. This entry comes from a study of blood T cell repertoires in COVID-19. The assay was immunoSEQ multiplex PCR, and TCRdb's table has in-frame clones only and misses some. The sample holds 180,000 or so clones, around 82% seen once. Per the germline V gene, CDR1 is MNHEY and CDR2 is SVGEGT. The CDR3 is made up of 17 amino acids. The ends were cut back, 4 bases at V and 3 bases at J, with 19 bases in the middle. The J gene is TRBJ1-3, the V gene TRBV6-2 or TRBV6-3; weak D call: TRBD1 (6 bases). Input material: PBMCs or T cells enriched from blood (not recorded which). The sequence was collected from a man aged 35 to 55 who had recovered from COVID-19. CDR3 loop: CASSSLTAPDSGNTIYF. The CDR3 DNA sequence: TGTGCCAGCAGTTCACTCACGGCTCCGGACAGTGGAAACACCATATATTTT.